The T cell receptor (beta chain) described here comes from a study of read filtering for tumor transcriptome and immune sequencing. This clonotype was found many times. The ends lost 0 bases at V and 1 base at J; junction bases unmatched: 8. Looked up from germline, CDR1 is MNHNY and CDR2 is SVGAGI (reference sequence). CDR3 length equals 20 residues. From approximately 430 ng of RNA, a library with molecular barcoded alpha/delta and beta/gamma adaptors was made. TCRdb reanalysed the reads using MiXCR and keeps one entry per CDR3 protein. The data hold under 150,000 distinct CDR3 sequences, with roughly 13% observed a single time.

This sequence originates from a donor aged 40 or older with multiple myeloma. The source material was a population of CD138-negative cells sorted from bone marrow. The chain uses TRBV6-6 and TRBJ2-6; 11 nucleotides agree with TRBD2. This CDR3 is CASSYSPLAGDGSGANVLTF. The DNA of the CDR3 is TGTGCCAGCAGTTACTCCCCACTAGCGGGAGACGGGTCTGGGGCCAACGTCCTGACTTTC.